These T cell receptor beta chains were read from a single sample in a study of cytomegalovirus exposure and HLA in healthy donors. Produced via immunoSEQ multiplex PCR; TCRdb's table is partial and in-frame only. The table includes some 200,000 clones, approximately 79% detected once. The sequenced material came from PBMCs. The source is a man younger than 35 in good health and CMV-seronegative. CDR3s include the opening cysteine and the closing phenylalanine or tryptophan. Fields, in order: J gene, V gene, CDR3 length, D gene, clone size, CDR3 protein, CDR3 DNA. The D gene is left open where the match is weak. Some rows have no size entry. The others give once, few or many, or a class for an expanded clone.

>TRBJ1-1|TRBV7-9|14|-|-
CSSSWTTENTEAFF
TGTTCCAGCAGCTGGACGACAGAGAACACTGAAGCTTTCTTT
>TRBJ2-2|TRBV27|16|-|-
CASSLEGSWNTGELFF
TGTGCCAGCAGTCTGGAGGGATCTTGGAACACCGGGGAGCTGTTTTTT
>TRBJ2-3|TRBV6-1|12|-|few
CASNQGPDTQYF
TGTGCCAGCAACCAGGGGCCAGATACGCAGTATTTT
>TRBJ2-2|TRBV27|16|-|-
CASSYKGFSLTGELFF
TGTGCCAGCAGTTACAAGGGGTTTTCTCTCACCGGGGAGCTGTTTTTT
>TRBJ2-7|TRBV19|15|TRBD1|-
CASSIRTGQPYEQYF
TGTGCCAGTAGTATTAGGACAGGCCAACCCTACGAGCAGTACTTC
>TRBJ1-3|TRBV5-1|16|TRBD1|-
CASSLWTGGSGNTIYF
TGCGCCAGCAGCTTGTGGACAGGGGGCTCTGGAAACACCATATATTTT
>TRBJ2-7|TRBV13|11|-|-
CASSLYYEQYF
TGTGCCAGCAGCCTATACTACGAGCAGTACTTC
>TRBJ1-2|TRBV19|15|TRBD1|-
CASRTPGQGLDGYTF
TGTGCCAGTAGAACTCCGGGACAGGGACTCGATGGCTACACCTTC
>TRBJ2-7|TRBV9|15|TRBD1|once
CASTPGTGGFYEQYF
TGTGCCAGCACACCCGGGACAGGGGGGTTCTACGAGCAGTACTTC
>TRBJ2-7|TRBV27|16|TRBD2|once
CASSLSTSGSAYEQYF
TGTGCCAGCAGTTTATCGACTAGCGGGAGCGCCTACGAGCAGTACTTC
>TRBJ1-6|TRBV30|14|-|-
CAWKGGGLDSPLHF
TGTGCCTGGAAGGGGGGGGGTTTGGATTCACCCCTCCACTTT
>TRBJ2-5|TRBV9|19|TRBD1|once
CASSVDLRAGTGERETQYF
TGTGCCAGCAGCGTAGATTTGAGGGCCGGGACAGGGGAAAGAGAGACCCAGTACTTC
>TRBJ2-6|TRBV2|14|-|-
CASSFRSGANVLTF
TGTGCCAGCAGCTTCCGGTCTGGGGCCAACGTCCTGACTTTC
>TRBJ1-5|TRBV10-3|13|-|-
CATNAESNQPQHF
TGTGCCACCAACGCAGAAAGCAATCAGCCCCAGCATTTT
>TRBJ2-7|TRBV5-4|14|-|-
CASSFGGKGNEQYF
TGTGCCAGCAGCTTCGGTGGGAAGGGGAACGAGCAGTACTTC
>TRBJ2-7|TRBV6-5|13|-|-
CASSNIRGNEQYF
TGTGCCAGCAGTAACATCAGGGGAAACGAGCAGTACTTC
>TRBJ1-5|TRBV18|14|-|-
CASSPGTKDQPQHF
TGTGCCAGCTCACCCGGGACAAAGGATCAGCCCCAGCATTTT
>TRBJ1-2|TRBV2|14|-|-
CASSDFGGGGGYTF
TGTGCCAGCAGTGACTTCGGGGGTGGCGGTGGCTACACCTTC
>TRBJ1-2|TRBV19|14|TRBD1|-
CANSTGTGDYGYTF
TGTGCCAATAGCACTGGGACAGGGGACTATGGCTACACCTTC
>TRBJ2-3|TRBV19|14|TRBD1|-
CASTSTGSTDTQYF
TGTGCCAGTACCTCGACAGGGAGCACAGATACGCAGTATTTT
>TRBJ2-1|TRBV5-6|16|-|few
CASSLDAGSSYNEQFF
TGTGCCAGCAGCTTGGATGCGGGGAGCTCCTACAATGAGCAGTTCTTC
>TRBJ2-3|TRBV6-4|15|TRBD1|-
CASSEGTGGTDTQYF
TGTGCCAGCAGTGAAGGGACAGGGGGCACAGATACGCAGTATTTT